The clone carrying this TCR beta chain was seen more than once but under ten times. This sample is drawn from a study of blood T cell repertoires in COVID-19. Background on the study: PBMCs, B-cell-depleted T cells, or T cells provided the cDNA or gDNA that made up the material.

V lost 5 bases, J lost 6 bases, and 5 bases stayed unmatched. This CDR3 region has 14 residues. Germline CDR1 is ENHRY and CDR2 is SYGVKD. The method was immunoSEQ multiplex PCR; TCRdb's version includes in-frame clones alone and lacks a portion of them. This sample has about 200,000 clones, with approximately 90% found just once. The receptor's source is a man aged 45 to 65 with acute or convalescent COVID-19. The specimen sequenced was peripheral blood. This chain uses TRBV10-3 with TRBJ1-1; 11 bases are shared with TRBD1. As DNA, the CDR3 is TGTGCCATCAGTTGGACAGGGGGCAGGTCTGAAGCTTTCTTT. Encoded protein: CAISWTGGRSEAFF.